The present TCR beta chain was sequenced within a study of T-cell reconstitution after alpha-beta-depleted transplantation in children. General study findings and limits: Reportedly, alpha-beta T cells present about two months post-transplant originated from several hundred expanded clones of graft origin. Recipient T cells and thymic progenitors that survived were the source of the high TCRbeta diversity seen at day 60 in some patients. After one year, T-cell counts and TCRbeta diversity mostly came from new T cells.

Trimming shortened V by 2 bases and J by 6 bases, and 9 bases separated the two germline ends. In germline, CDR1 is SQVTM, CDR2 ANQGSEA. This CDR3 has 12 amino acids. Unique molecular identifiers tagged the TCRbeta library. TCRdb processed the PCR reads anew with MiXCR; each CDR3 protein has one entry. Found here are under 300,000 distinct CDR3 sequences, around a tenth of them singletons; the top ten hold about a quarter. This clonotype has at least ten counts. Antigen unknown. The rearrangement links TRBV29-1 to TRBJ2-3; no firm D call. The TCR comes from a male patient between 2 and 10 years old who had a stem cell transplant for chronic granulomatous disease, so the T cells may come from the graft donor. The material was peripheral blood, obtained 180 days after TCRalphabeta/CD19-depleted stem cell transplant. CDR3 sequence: CSVERQRDTQYF. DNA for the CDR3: TGCAGCGTTGAACGTCAGAGGGATACGCAGTATTTT.